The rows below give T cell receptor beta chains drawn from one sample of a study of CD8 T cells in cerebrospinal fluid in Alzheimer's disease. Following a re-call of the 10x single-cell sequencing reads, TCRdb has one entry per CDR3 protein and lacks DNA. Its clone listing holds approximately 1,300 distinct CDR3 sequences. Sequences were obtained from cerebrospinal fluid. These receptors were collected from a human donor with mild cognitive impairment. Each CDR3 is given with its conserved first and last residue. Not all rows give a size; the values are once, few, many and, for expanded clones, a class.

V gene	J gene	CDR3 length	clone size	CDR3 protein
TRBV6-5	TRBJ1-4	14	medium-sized	CASSPTHSNEKLFF
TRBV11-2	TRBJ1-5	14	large	CASSPASGNQPQHF
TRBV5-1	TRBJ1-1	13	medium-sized	CASRYRENTEAFF
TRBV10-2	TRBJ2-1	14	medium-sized	CASSSGATLNEQFF
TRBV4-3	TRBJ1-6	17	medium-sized	CASSHEWDSSYNSPLHF
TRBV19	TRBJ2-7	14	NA	CASSIGVEDYEQYF
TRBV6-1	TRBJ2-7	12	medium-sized	CATEDITYEQYF
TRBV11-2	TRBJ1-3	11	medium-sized	CASSSSDTIYF
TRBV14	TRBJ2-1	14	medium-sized	CASSPMSGYNEQFF
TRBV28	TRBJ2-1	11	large	CATGVRNEQFF
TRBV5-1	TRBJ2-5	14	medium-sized	CASSLAGGQETQYF
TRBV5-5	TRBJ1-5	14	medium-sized	CASSWEPGNQPQHF
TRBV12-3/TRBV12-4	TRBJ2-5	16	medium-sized	CASSSLPWGQGQTQYF
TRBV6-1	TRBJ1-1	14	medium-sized	CASSDQASHTEAFF
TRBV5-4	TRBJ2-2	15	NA	CASSLKRQTTGELFF
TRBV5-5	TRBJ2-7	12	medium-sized	CASSSTYYEQYF
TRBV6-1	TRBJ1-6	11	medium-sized	CASGGNSPLHF
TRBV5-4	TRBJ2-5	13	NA	CASSVAGGETQYF
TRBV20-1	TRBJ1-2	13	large	CSARGKLNYGYTF
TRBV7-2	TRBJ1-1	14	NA	CASSPGRVNTEAFF
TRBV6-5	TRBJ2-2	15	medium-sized	CASSTPGRGAGELFF
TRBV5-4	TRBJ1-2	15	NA	CASSYPGEGTYGYTF
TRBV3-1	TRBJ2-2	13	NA	CASSQGGGGELFF
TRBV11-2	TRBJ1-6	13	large	CASSLDQGSPLHF
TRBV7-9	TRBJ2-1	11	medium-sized	CASSNPGNQFF
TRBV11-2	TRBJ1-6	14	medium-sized	CASSSNIADSPLHF
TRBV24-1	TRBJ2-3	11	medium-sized	CATGNGDTQYF
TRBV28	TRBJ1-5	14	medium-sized	CASSIEGRGQPQHF
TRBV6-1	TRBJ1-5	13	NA	CASRIGGNQPQHF
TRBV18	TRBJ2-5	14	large	CASSPPWVRETQYF
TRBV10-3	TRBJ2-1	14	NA	CAIRGGQGLNEQFF
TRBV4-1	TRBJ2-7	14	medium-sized	CASSQRWPSYEQYF
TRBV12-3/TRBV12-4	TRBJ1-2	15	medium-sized	CASSFWDRQDYGYTF
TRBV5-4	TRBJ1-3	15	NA	CASSSQGFAGNTIYF
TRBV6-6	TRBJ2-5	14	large	CASSYAPDRGTQYF
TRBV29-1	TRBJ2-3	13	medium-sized	CSVARSEVDTQYF
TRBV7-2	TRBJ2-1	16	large	CASSLEELSSYNEQFF
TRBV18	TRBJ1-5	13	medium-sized	CASSPTGGQPQHF
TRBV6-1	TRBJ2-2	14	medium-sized	CASSGLANTGELFF
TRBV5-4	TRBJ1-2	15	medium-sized	CASTVDRNHDYGYTF
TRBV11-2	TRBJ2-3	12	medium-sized	CASFPSTDTQYF